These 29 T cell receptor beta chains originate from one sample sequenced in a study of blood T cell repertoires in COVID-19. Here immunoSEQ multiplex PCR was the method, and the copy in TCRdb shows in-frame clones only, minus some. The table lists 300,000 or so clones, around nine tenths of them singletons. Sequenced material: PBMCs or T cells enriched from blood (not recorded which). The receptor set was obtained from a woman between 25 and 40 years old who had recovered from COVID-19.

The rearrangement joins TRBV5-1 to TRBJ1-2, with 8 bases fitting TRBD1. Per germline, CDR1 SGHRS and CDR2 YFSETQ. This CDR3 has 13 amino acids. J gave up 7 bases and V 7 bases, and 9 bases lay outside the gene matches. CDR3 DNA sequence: TGCGCCAGCTTTGCGACAGGGGCTGGTGGCTACACCTTC. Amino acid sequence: CASFATGAGGYTF.

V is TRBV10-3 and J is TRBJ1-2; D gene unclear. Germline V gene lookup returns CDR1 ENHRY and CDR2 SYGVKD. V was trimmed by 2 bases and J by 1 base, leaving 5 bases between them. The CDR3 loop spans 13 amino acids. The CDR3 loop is CAISEEFNYGYTF. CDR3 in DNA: TGTGCCATCAGTGAGGAGTTTAACTATGGCTACACCTTC.

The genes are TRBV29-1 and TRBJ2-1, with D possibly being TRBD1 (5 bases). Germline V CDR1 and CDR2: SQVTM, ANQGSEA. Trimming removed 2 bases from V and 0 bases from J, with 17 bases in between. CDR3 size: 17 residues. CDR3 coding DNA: TGCAGCGTTGAAACAGGTCCCACCCTCCCCTCCTACAATGAGCAGTTCTTC. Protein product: CSVETGPTLPSYNEQFF.

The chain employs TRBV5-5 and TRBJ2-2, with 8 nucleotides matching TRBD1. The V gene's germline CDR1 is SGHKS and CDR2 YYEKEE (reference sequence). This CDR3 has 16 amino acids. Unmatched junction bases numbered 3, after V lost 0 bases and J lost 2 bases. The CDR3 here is CASSLATGVNTGELFF. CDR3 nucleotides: TGTGCCAGCAGCTTGGCGACAGGGGTTAACACCGGGGAGCTGTTTTTT.

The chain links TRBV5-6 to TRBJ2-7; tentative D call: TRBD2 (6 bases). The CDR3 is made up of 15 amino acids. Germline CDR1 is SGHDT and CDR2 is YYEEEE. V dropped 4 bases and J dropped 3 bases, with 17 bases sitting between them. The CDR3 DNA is TGTGCCAGCAGCCACCGGTCTAGCGAGATCTACGAGCAGTACTTC. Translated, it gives CASSHRSSEIYEQYF. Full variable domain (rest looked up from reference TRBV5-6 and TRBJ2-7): DAGVTQSPTHLIKTRGQQVTLRCSPKSGHDTVSWYQQALGQGPQFIFQYYEEEERQRGNFPDRFSGHQFPNYSSELNVNALLLGDSALYLCASSHRSSEIYEQYFGPGTRLTVT.

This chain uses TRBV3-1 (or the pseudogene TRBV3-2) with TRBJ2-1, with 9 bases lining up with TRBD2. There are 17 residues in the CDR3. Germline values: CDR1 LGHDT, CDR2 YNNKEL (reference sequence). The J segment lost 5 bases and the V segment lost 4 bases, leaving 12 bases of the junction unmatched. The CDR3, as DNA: TGTGCCAGCAGCCGAGGTAGCGGGGGAGCTTTACACAATGAGCAGTTCTTC. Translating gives CASSRGSGGALHNEQFF.

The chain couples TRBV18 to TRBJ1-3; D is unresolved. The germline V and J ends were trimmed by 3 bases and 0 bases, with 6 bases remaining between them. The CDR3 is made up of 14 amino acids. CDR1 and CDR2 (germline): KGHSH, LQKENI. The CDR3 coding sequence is TGTGCCAGCTCACCGGAGAGCTCTGGAAACACCATATATTTT. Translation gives CASSPESSGNTIYF.

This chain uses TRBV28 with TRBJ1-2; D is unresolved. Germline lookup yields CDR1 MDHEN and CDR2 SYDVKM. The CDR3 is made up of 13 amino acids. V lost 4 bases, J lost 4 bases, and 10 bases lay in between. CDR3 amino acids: CASSSLVGYGYTF. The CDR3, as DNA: TGTGCCAGCAGTTCACTAGTGGGCTATGGCTACACCTTC.

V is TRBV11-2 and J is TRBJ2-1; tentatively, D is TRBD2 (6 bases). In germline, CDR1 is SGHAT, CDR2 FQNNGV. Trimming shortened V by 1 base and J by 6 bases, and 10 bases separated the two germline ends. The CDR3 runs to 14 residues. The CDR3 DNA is TGTGCCAGCAGCTTAGCCGGGAGTGGCAATGAGCAGTTCTTC. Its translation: CASSLAGSGNEQFF.

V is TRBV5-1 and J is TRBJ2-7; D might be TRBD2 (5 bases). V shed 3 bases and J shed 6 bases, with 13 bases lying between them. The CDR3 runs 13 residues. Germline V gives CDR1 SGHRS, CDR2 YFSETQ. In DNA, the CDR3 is TGCGCCAGCAGCTCCGGGATGGAAACCGAGCAGTACTTC. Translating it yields CASSSGMETEQYF.

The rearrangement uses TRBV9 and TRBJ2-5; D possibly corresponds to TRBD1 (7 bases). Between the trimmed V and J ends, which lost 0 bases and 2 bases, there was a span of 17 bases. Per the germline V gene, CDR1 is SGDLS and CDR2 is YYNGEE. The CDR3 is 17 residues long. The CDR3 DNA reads TGTGCCAGCAGCGTAGGGCAGGGGGGCAACCTACAAGAGACCCAGTACTTC. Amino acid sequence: CASSVGQGGNLQETQYF. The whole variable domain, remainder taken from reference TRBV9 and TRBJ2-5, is DSGVTQTPKHLITATGQRVTLRCSPRSGDLSVYWYQQSLDQGLQFLIQYYNGEERAKGNILERFSAQQFPDLHSELNLSSLELGDSALYFCASSVGQGGNLQETQYFGPGTRLLVL.

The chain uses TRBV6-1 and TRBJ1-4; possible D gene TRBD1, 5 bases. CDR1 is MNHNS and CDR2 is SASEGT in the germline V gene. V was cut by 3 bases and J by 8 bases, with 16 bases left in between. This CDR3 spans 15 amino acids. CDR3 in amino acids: CASSDVQAGFEKLFF. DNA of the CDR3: TGTGCCAGCAGTGATGTGCAGGCAGGGTTCGAAAAACTGTTTTTT.

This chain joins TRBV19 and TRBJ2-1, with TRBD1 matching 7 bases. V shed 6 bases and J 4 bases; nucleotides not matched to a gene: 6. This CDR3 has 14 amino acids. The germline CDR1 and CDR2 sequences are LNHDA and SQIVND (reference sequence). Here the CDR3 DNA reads TGTGCCAGTAGCTCTGGACAGGCATACAATGAGCAGTTCTTC. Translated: CASSSGQAYNEQFF.

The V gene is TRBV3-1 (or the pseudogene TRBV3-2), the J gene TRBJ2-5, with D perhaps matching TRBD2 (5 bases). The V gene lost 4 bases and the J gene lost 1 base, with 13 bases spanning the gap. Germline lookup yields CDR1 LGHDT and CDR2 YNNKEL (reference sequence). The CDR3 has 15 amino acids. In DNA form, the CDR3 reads TGTGCCAGCAGCCCTGATGGGCGGGCCCAAGAGACCCAGTACTTC. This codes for CASSPDGRAQETQYF.

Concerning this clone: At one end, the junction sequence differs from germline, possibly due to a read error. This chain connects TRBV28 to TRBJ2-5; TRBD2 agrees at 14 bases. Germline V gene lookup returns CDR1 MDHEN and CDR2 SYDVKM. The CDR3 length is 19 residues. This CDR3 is CASRLSGTSGSVYQETQYF. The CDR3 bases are TGTGCCAGCAGATTATCCGGGACTAGCGGGAGTGTATACCAAGAGACCCAGTACTTC.

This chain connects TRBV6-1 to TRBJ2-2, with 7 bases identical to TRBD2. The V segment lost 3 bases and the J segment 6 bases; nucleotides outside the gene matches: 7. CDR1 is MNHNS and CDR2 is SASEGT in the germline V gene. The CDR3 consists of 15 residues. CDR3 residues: CASSDGGSPSGELFF. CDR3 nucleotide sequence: TGTGCCAGCAGTGATGGCGGGAGTCCTTCCGGGGAGCTGTTTTTT.

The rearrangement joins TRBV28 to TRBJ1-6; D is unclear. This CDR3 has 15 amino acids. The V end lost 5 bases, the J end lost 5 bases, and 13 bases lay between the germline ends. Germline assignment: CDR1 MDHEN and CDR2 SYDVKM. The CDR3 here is CASSLDDGDNSPLHF. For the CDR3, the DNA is TGTGCCAGCAGTCTCGATGACGGGGATAATTCACCCCTCCACTTT.

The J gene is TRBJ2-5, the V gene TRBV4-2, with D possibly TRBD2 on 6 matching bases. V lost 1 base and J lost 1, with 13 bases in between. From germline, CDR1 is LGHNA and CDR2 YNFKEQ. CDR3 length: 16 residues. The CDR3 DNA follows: TGTGCCAGCAGCCAAGTGCACGGGAGACCCCAAGAGACCCAGTACTTC. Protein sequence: CASSQVHGRPQETQYF.

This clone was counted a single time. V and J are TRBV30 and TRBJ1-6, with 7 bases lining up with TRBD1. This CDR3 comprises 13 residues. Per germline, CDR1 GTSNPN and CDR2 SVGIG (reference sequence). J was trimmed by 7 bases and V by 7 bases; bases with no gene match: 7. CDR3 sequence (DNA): TGTGCCTACAAGGGGGCGAGGAATTCACCCCTCCACTTT. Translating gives CAYKGARNSPLHF.

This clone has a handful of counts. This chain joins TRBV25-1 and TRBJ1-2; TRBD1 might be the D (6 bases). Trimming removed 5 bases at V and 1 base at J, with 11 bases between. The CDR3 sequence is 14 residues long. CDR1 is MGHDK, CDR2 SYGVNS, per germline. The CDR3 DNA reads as TGTGCCAGCAGTAACTCACAGGGTAACTATGGCTACACCTTC. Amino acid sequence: CASSNSQGNYGYTF.

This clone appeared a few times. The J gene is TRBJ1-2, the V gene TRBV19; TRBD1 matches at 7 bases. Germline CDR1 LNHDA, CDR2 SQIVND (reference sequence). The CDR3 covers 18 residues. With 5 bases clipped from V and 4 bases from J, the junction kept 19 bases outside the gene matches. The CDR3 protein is CASSLTRESGGIGYGYTF. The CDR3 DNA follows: TGTGCCAGTAGTCTAACGAGGGAATCAGGGGGAATCGGCTATGGCTACACCTTC.

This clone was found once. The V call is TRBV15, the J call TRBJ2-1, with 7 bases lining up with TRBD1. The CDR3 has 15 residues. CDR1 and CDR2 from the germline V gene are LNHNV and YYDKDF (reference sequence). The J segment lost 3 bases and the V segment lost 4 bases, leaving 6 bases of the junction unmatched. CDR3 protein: CATSIGQVDYNEQFF. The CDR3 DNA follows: TGTGCCACCAGCATCGGACAGGTCGACTACAATGAGCAGTTCTTC.

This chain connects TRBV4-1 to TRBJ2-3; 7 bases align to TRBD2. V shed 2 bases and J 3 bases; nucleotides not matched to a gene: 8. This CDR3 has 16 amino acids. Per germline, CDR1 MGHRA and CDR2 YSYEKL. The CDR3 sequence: CASSQRAGEVTDTQYF. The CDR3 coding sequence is TGCGCCAGCAGCCAACGCGCGGGAGAAGTTACAGATACGCAGTATTTT.

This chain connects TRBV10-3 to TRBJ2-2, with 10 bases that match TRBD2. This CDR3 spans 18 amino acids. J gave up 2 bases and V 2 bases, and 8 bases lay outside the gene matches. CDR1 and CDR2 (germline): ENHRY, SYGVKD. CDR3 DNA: TGTGCCATCAGTGAGGTTGGTAGCGGGAGGCCTAACACCGGGGAGCTGTTTTTT. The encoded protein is CAISEVGSGRPNTGELFF.

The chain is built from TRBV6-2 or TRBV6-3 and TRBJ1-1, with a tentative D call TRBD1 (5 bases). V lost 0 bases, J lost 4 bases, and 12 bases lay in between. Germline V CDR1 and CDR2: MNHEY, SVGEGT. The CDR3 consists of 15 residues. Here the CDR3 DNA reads TGTGCCAGCAGTTACTCGGGCGGGGGTGGCACTGAAGCTTTCTTT. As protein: CASSYSGGGGTEAFF.

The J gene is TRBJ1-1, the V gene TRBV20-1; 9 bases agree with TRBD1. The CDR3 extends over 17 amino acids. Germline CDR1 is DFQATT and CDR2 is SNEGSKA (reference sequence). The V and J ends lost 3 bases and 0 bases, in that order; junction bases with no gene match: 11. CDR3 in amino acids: CSASTRYRGRLNTEAFF. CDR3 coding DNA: TGCAGTGCTAGTACCCGGTACAGGGGGCGTTTGAACACTGAAGCTTTCTTT.

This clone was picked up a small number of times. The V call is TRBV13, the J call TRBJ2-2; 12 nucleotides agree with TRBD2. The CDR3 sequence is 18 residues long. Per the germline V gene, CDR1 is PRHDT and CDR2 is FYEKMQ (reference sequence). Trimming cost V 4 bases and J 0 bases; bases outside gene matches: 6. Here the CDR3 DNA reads TGTGCCAGCAGCTCGGGACTAGCGGGTGCACCGAACACCGGGGAGCTGTTTTTT. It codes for CASSSGLAGAPNTGELFF.

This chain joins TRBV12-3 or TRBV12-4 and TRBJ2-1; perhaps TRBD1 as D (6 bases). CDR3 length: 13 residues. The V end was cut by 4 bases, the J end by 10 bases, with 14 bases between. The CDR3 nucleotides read TGTGCCAGCAGTTCAAAACAGGGTGGGGAGCAGTTCTTC. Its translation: CASSSKQGGEQFF.

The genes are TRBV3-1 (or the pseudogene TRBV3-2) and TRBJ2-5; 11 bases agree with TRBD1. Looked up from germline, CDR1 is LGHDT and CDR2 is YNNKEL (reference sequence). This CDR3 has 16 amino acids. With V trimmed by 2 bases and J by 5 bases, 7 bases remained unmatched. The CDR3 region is CASSQIRDRGSETQYF. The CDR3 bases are TGTGCCAGCAGCCAAATCCGGGACAGGGGGTCGGAGACCCAGTACTTC.